This T cell receptor beta chain was observed in a study of blood T cell repertoires in COVID-19. Looking at the study overall: In each case, the material was cDNA or gDNA derived from T cells, B-cell-depleted T cells, or PBMCs.

The V gene's germline CDR1 is LGHDT and CDR2 YNNKEL (reference sequence). This CDR3 is built from 16 residues. V was trimmed by 4 bases and J by 5 bases, leaving 21 bases between them. The protocol was immunoSEQ multiplex PCR, while the TCRdb copy is restricted to in-frame clones and leaves out a portion. The sample lists about 98,000 clones, 75% to 95% seen once, with about 3.9% in the top ten. This receptor was identified in a man between 18 and 29 years old with acute or convalescent COVID-19. Source material: peripheral blood. The rearrangement links TRBV3-1 (or the pseudogene TRBV3-2) to TRBJ2-7, with D maybe TRBD2 (6 bases). Written as DNA, the CDR3 is TGTGCCAGCAGCCTCTCACGGGGGTTATCGAAGGACGAGCAGTACTTC. As protein: CASSLSRGLSKDEQYF.